This TCR beta chain was recorded in a study of T cell repertoires in cytomegalovirus infection. Whole-study context: It was the public TCR beta signatures that indicated both CMV infection and matching HLA type.

This clonotype was detected only a few times. Its antigen is as yet unknown. V lost 2 bases, J lost 4 bases, and 14 bases lay in between. The CDR3 runs to 16 residues. Germline CDR1 MDHEN, CDR2 SYDVKM. TCRdb passed the reads through MiXCR, listing each CDR3 protein once. The repertoire holds approximately 990,000 distinct CDR3 sequences, with around 31% as singletons. General study points: Clonotypes of TCR beta that were HLA-C-restricted and CMV-specific dominated the ex vivo response.

This TCR derives from a human donor in good health (CMV status not recorded). Some clones in this sample may be carry-over from other donors' samples. The chain carries TRBV28 and TRBJ1-4; D gene uncertain. The sample here was cultured CD8+ T cells from PBMCs, taken from culture after CMV antigen stimulation. This CDR3 reads CASSLESQFGNEKLFF. CDR3 DNA sequence: TGTGCCAGCAGTTTAGAGTCTCAGTTCGGTAATGAAAAACTGTTTTTT. The variable domain in full, with the rest retrieved from reference TRBV28 and TRBJ1-4, is DVKVTQSSRYLVKRTGEKVFLECVQDMDHENMFWYRQDPGLGLRLIYFSYDVKMKEKGDIPEGYSVSREKKERFSLILESASTNQTSMYLCASSLESQFGNEKLFFGSGTQLSVL.